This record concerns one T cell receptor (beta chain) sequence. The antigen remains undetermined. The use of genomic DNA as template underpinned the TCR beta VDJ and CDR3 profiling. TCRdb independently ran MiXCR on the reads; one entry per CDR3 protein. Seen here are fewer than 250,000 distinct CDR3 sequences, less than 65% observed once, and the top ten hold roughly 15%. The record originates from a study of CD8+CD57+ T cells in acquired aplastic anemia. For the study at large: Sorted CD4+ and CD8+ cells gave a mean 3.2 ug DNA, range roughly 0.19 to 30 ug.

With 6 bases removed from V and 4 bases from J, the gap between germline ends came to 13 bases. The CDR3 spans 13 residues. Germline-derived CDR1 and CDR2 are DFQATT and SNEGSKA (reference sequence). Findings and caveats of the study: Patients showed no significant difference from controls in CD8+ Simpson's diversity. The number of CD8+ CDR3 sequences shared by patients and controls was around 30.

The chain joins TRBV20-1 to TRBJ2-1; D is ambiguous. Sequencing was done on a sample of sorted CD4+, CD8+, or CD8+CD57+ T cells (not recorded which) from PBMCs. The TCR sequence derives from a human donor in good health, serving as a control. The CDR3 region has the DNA TGCAGTGCGAGGCCAGGCGGTTACAATGAGCAGTTCTTC. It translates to CSARPGGYNEQFF.